Sequencing of this TCR beta chain was carried out in a study of blood T cell repertoires in COVID-19 (TCRdb year 2020). The study in broad terms: Samples covering the acute and convalescent phases of COVID-19 were provided by collaborators in the United States, Italy and Spain. The material from the prospective study consisted of cDNA or gDNA derived from T cells, B-cell-depleted T cells, or PBMCs. Deeply sampled blood TCRbeta repertoires from subjects exposed to, actively infected with, or recovered from COVID-19 were included in the dataset. A freely available public database, intended as a resource for researchers studying the immune response to SARS-CoV-2, is where the repertoires were released. The samples were drawn from two sources: the first 160 participants of the ongoing ImmuneRACE study, and 1,000 to 1,500 subjects contributed by 6 global collaborators. The sample metadata nearly always contained a de-identified subject ID, COVID-19 status, age in years and sex. Where available, HLA class I and class II types were taken from metadata supplied by the sample provider and were not determined by assay-based typing.

The collaborating institutions used their own protocols to collect whole blood in K2EDTA tubes. For TCRbeta analysis, collaborators shipped samples as frozen whole blood, isolated PBMCs, or DNA extracted from either of those sample types. TCRbeta CDR3 regions were amplified from genomic DNA by means of the immunoSEQ Assay, a bias-controlled multiplex PCR. Under the source paper's analysis protocol: Within the assay, amplification of reference gene primers was used to estimate how many nucleated cells each sample contained. To quantify the absolute abundance of each unique TCRbeta CDR3 rearrangement, sequence reads were collapsed and filtered. For each sample, productive Simpson clonality was calculated by taking the square root of Simpson's diversity index across productive rearrangements. Held by TCRdb, this immuneACCESS table contains in-frame sequences only and omits some clones. Under half of the omission traces to an unresolved V gene where checked; the cause of the rest is unknown. V and J calls and clone size come straight from that table; D and trimming were deduced from the DNA. Present in this sample are about 130,000 clones, about 79% of which were seen just once. The ten largest clones take up over 15% of the sample.

CDR1 and CDR2, per the germline V gene (reference sequence), are GTSNPN and SVGIG. V loses 3 bases of germline sequence and J loses 6 bases, and the interval between the two ends is 18 bases. Measured from the cysteine to the phenylalanine, the CDR3 is 15 residues long. Just CDR3 DNA is preserved here, 45 bases in frame from base 1. Turning to this clone: No antigen is known for it. The input lacks base qualities; no much larger clone sits a single base away.

The paper's findings and limits, for the study overall: How much clinical and demographic metadata was included differed by source and by participant, and the metadata was provided uncurated.

The TCR originated in a woman between 45 and 65 years old with acute or convalescent COVID-19. The sequencing input was peripheral blood. Rearrangement joined TRBV30 to TRBJ2-1; a weak D assignment points to TRBD1 (7 bases agree). The bases are TGTGCCTGGAGCCGAGGGACAGCGGGTTTCAATGAGCAGTTCTTC. Its translation reads: CAWSRGTAGFNEQFF.